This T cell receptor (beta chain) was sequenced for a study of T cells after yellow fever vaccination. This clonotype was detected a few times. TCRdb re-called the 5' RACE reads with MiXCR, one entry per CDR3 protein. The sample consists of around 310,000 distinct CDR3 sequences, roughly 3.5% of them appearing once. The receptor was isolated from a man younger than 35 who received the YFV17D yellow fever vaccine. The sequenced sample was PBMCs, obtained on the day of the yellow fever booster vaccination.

In nucleotides, the CDR3 is TGCAGCGTGGAGACTAGCGGGGTTCAAGAGACCCAGTACTTC. Encoded protein: CSVETSGVQETQYF. V is TRBV29-1 and J is TRBJ2-5; 11 bases are shared with TRBD2. This CDR3 is 14 amino acids long. V was pared by 6 bases and J by 2 bases, with 5 bases of the junction left unmatched. Germline assignment: CDR1 SQVTM and CDR2 ANQGSEA.